A selection of T cell receptor beta chains follows, all from one sample in a study of blood T cell repertoires in COVID-19. The protocol was immunoSEQ multiplex PCR, while the TCRdb copy is restricted to in-frame clones and leaves out a portion. The profile shows about 190,000 clones, roughly 80% of them singletons. The sequencing input was peripheral blood. The receptors come from a human donor in a cohort sampled during active COVID-19. Both conserved end residues are part of each CDR3. D genes are given only for firm matches. A row's size may be missing; if present it is once, few, many or a size class.

length,V,D,J,size,CDR3,DNA
14,TRBV6-5,NA,TRBJ2-1,NA,CASMAGAVHNEQFF,TGTGCCAGCATGGCGGGGGCCGTACACAATGAGCAGTTCTTC
14,TRBV18,NA,TRBJ1-6,NA,CASSPATGDSPLHF,TGTGCCAGCTCACCAGCGACAGGAGATTCACCCCTCCACTTT
15,TRBV19,TRBD2,TRBJ2-1,NA,CASSRGTSGSGEQFF,TGTGCCAGTAGTAGGGGGACTAGCGGGAGCGGAGAGCAGTTCTTC
15,TRBV7-9,NA,TRBJ1-3,NA,CASSLGPGTGNTIYF,TGTGCCAGCAGCTTAGGCCCAGGTACTGGAAACACCATATATTTT
14,TRBV11-2,NA,TRBJ1-1,NA,CASSLERQHTEAFF,TGTGCCAGCAGCTTAGAGCGGCAGCACACTGAAGCTTTCTTT
16,TRBV2,TRBD2,TRBJ2-3,NA,CASSPLGSGGADTQYF,TGTGCCAGCAGCCCCCTCGGGAGCGGGGGGGCAGATACGCAGTATTTT
13,TRBV28,NA,TRBJ2-6,NA,CASSSPGANVLTF,TGTGCCAGCAGTAGCCCTGGGGCCAACGTCCTGACTTTC
15,TRBV28,TRBD2,TRBJ2-5,NA,CASRREGLAEKTQYF,TGTGCCAGCAGGCGCGAGGGACTAGCGGAAAAGACCCAGTACTTC
15,TRBV29-1,TRBD2,TRBJ2-1,NA,CSVRVGGGNYNEQFF,TGCAGCGTTCGGGTTGGCGGGGGGAACTACAATGAGCAGTTCTTC
13,TRBV3-1/TRBV3-2,NA,TRBJ1-2,NA,CASSPGQYYGYTF,TGTGCCAGCAGCCCCGGACAGTACTATGGCTACACCTTC
17,TRBV28,TRBD1,TRBJ1-1,NA,CASSSPGTGGWRTEAFF,TGTGCCAGCAGTTCCCCCGGGACAGGGGGCTGGAGGACTGAAGCTTTCTTT
14,TRBV3-1/TRBV3-2,TRBD1,TRBJ1-1,once,CASSQIHRGTEAFF,TGTGCCAGCAGCCAAATCCACAGGGGCACTGAAGCTTTCTTT
13,TRBV12-3/TRBV12-4,NA,TRBJ1-1,NA,CASSSTGHTEAFF,TGTGCCAGCAGTTCCACAGGGCACACTGAAGCTTTCTTT
13,TRBV5-5,NA,TRBJ2-5,few,CASSLAPSETQYF,TGTGCCAGCAGCTTGGCCCCATCAGAGACCCAGTACTTC
15,TRBV5-1,TRBD2,TRBJ2-5,once,CASKLDLAGQETQYF,TGCGCCAGCAAGCTGGATTTAGCGGGGCAAGAGACCCAGTACTTC
15,TRBV7-9,NA,TRBJ1-2,NA,CASSRAREAIYGYTF,TGTGCCAGCAGCCGGGCGAGGGAGGCGATCTATGGCTACACCTTC
15,TRBV5-1,NA,TRBJ1-1,NA,CASSLNPQSNTEAFF,TGCGCCAGCAGCTTGAATCCCCAGTCGAACACTGAAGCTTTCTTT
13,TRBV27,NA,TRBJ2-2,NA,CASRPGKHGELFF,TGTGCCAGCAGACCAGGGAAACACGGGGAGCTGTTTTTT
14,TRBV6-4,NA,TRBJ1-1,NA,CASSARGIVAEAFF,TGTGCCAGCAGTGCTCGAGGAATAGTCGCTGAAGCTTTCTTT
13,TRBV10-3,TRBD2,TRBJ2-3,NA,CAIGGGTTDTQYF,TGTGCCATCGGGGGGGGGACCACAGATACGCAGTATTTT
15,TRBV27,NA,TRBJ1-1,NA,CASSAMGAPNTEAFF,TGTGCCAGCAGTGCCATGGGGGCGCCGAACACTGAAGCTTTCTTT
14,TRBV15,NA,TRBJ2-7,NA,CATSRMEGTYEQYF,TGTGCCACCAGCAGAATGGAGGGCACCTACGAGCAGTACTTC
15,TRBV19,TRBD2,TRBJ2-3,few,CASSIGVAGGDTQYF,TGTGCCAGTAGTATTGGAGTAGCGGGGGGAGATACGCAGTATTTT